The entry below describes one T cell receptor beta chain. Its antigen is not known. The CDR3 loop spans 14 amino acids. CDR1 and CDR2 (germline): MNHEY, SMNVEV (reference sequence). The V gene end was trimmed by 5 bases and the J gene end by 7 bases; junction bases not matched to a gene: 9. The data originate from a study of T cell repertoires in cytomegalovirus infection. On the study more broadly: Public signatures in TCR beta pointed to CMV infection and matching HLA type.

Study results and caveats: Totalled public TCR beta family frequency picked out people who carried CMV plus the relevant HLA. HLA-C-restricted CMV clonotypes gave the most frequent clonotype in two of eight donors.

MiXCR, applied by TCRdb to the reads, yields one record per CDR3 protein. The sample has some 150,000 distinct CDR3 sequences; around 32% are singletons. Sequences were derived from CD8+ T cells from cultured PBMCs, sampled from culture after CMV antigen stimulation. This TCR derives from a human donor in good health (CMV status not recorded). Some clones in this sample may be carry-over from other donors' samples. V gene TRBV27 combines with J gene TRBJ2-5, with TRBD2 matching 8 bases. The CDR3 DNA reads as TGTGCCAGCAGTCTTCGGGGGGGGCTACGGACCCAGTACTTC. It encodes CASSLRGGLRTQYF.